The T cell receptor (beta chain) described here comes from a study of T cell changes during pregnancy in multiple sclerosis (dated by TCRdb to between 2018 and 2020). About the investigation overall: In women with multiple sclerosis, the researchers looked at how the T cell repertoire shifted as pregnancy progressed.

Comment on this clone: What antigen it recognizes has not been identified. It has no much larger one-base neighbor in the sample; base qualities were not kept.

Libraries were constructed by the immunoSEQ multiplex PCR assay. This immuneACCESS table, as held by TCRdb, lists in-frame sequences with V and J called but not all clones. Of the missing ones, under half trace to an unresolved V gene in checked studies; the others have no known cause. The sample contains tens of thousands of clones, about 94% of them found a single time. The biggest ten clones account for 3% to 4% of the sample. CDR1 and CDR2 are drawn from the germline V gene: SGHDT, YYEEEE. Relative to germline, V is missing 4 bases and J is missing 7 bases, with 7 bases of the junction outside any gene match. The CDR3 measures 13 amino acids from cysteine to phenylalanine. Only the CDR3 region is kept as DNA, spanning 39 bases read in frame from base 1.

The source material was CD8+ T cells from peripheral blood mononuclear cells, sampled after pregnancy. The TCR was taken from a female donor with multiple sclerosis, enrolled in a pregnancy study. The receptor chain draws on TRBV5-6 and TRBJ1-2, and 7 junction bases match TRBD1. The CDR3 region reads CASSPGTVFGYTF. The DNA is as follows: TGTGCCAGCAGCCCCGGGACAGTTTTTGGCTACACCTTC.